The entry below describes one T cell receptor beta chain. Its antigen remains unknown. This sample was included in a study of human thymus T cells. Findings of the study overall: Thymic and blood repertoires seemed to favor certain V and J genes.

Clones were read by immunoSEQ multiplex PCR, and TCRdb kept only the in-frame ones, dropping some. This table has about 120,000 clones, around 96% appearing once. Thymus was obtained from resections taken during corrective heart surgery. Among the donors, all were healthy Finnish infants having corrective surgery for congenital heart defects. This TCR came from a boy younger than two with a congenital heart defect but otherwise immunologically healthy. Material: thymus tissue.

The CDR3 spells CATGTGPYEQYF. The CDR3 region has the DNA TGCGCCACCGGGACAGGACCCTACGAGCAGTACTTC. The rearrangement links TRBV23-1 to TRBJ2-7; 8 bases are a match to TRBD1. TRBV23-1 belongs to the ORF category, with a function that is uncertain. There are 12 residues in the CDR3. V was clipped by 10 bases and J by 2 bases; unmatched bases: 4.